The 15 T cell receptor beta chains listed next were all sequenced from one sample in a study of T cells in Graves' hyperthyroidism and ophthalmopathy (dated by TCRdb to between 2018 and 2020). The library came from multiplex PCR. For sequencing, an Illumina HiSeq 2000 was employed. TCR beta CDR3 regions were amplified from RNA transcripts. For the first round of RT-PCR on the TCR CDR3, the HTBI primer set was used together with the Qiagen OneStep RT-PCR kit. TCRdb reprocessed the public reads (quality trimming at Q25 with fastp, clone calling with MiXCR) and kept in-frame beta chains. All rows with the same CDR3 protein become a single entry with the most common DNA and genes. For this sample there are fewer than 650,000 distinct CDR3 sequences; 46% appear just once. The ten biggest clones cover around two fifths of the sample. The sample taken for sequencing was peripheral blood or thyroid tissue (not recorded which). The receptor set was obtained from an adult woman with Graves' disease, either hyperthyroidism or ophthalmopathy (not recorded which).

This clonotype was observed once. The CDR3: CSVEGLTGNTIYF. CDR3 nucleotides: TGCAGCGTAGAGGGGCTAACTGGAAACACCATATATTTT. The chain recombines TRBV29-1 with TRBJ1-3; weak D call: TRBD1 (5 bases). This CDR3 spans 13 amino acids. Germline V gene sequence: CDR1 SQVTM, CDR2 ANQGSEA. Trimming removed 6 bases from V and 2 bases from J, with 11 bases in between.

This clonotype was observed at least ten times. This chain uses TRBV20-1 with TRBJ1-2; 7 nucleotides match TRBD1. The V gene's germline CDR1 is DFQATT and CDR2 SNEGSKA (reference sequence). V lost 5 bases, J lost 2 bases, and 5 bases stayed unmatched. This CDR3 is 13 amino acids long. CDR3 amino acids: CSARGQPNYGYTF. The CDR3 DNA follows: TGCAGTGCTCGGGGACAGCCAAACTATGGCTACACCTTC.

This clonotype has only a few counts. This rearrangement joins TRBV9 to TRBJ2-5; D possibly corresponds to TRBD2 (6 bases). Looked up from germline, CDR1 is SGDLS and CDR2 is YYNGEE. CDR3 length equals 15 residues. With 0 bases removed from V and 7 bases from J, the gap between germline ends came to 16 bases. This chain's CDR3 is CASSVGDLTRGTQYF. In DNA, the CDR3 is TGTGCCAGCAGCGTAGGGGACTTAACGAGAGGGACCCAGTACTTC.

The chain links TRBV6-6 to TRBJ1-4, with D unclear. The V end was cut by 8 bases, the J end by 7 bases, with 11 bases between. In germline, CDR1 is MNHNY, CDR2 SVGAGI (reference sequence). The CDR3 runs 12 residues. Here the CDR3 DNA reads TGTGCCAGCCGGCGGGGATGTGAAAAACTGTTTTTT. It codes for CASRRGCEKLFF.

In its sample, this clonotype was seen many times. V and J are TRBV9 and TRBJ1-2; D is ambiguous. V lost 0 bases, J lost 7 bases, and 19 bases lay in between. This CDR3 is 16 amino acids long. Germline V gene lookup returns CDR1 SGDLS and CDR2 YYNGEE. CDR3 nucleotides: TGTGCCAGCAGCGTAGACCCATCAGGACGAGGCGGTGGCTACACCTTC. Amino acids: CASSVDPSGRGGGYTF.

This clonotype was counted at least ten times. This chain joins TRBV29-1 and TRBJ2-7; TRBD2 matches at 12 bases. The CDR3 is made up of 14 amino acids. Losses at the gene ends were 4 bases for V and 7 bases for J; bases not matched to a gene: 8. The germline gives CDR1 SQVTM, CDR2 ANQGSEA. In DNA, the CDR3 is TGCAGCGTTGCCCGGCGACTAGCGGGAGAAGAGCAGTACTTC. Its protein is CSVARRLAGEEQYF.

The chain combines TRBV14 with TRBJ2-5, with 11 bases matching TRBD2. V shed 1 base, J shed 2 bases, and the junction held 3 bases outside the gene matches. CDR1 SGHDN and CDR2 FVKESK come from the germline V gene. CDR3 length: 16 amino acids. The CDR3 protein is CASSQGRLAGQETQYF. CDR3 nucleotides: TGTGCCAGCAGCCAAGGGAGACTAGCGGGACAAGAGACCCAGTACTTC.

This sequence joins TRBV7-2 and TRBJ2-5, with D perhaps matching TRBD2 (5 bases). V lost 5 bases and J lost 1, with 11 bases in between. This CDR3 is 14 amino acids long. Germline lookup yields CDR1 SGHTA and CDR2 FQGNSA. The CDR3 bases are TGTGCCAGCAGCGGACGGACTTTCCAAGAGACCCAGTACTTC. Translation gives CASSGRTFQETQYF.

The rearrangement uses TRBV29-1 and TRBJ2-6; 8 bases align to TRBD1. Trimming at V came to 5 bases and at J to 2 bases, leaving 2 bases not matched to a gene. The CDR3 is 14 residues long. CDR1 is SQVTM, CDR2 ANQGSEA, per germline. This CDR3 is CSVRTGPGANVLTF. Written as DNA, the CDR3 is TGCAGCGTTCGGACAGGGCCTGGGGCCAACGTCCTGACTTTC.

This clonotype was seen at least ten times. This rearrangement joins TRBV4-1 to TRBJ2-7; D is uncertain. CDR1 is MGHRA and CDR2 is YSYEKL in the germline V gene. The germline V and J ends were trimmed by 0 bases and 1 base, with 7 bases remaining between them. This CDR3 spans 14 amino acids. The CDR3 sequence: CASSQELQSYEQYF. Here the CDR3 DNA reads TGCGCCAGCAGCCAAGAGCTACAGTCCTACGAGCAGTACTTC.

V is TRBV20-1 and J is TRBJ1-6; a possible D gene is TRBD1 (5 bases). CDR1 is DFQATT, CDR2 SNEGSKA, per germline (reference sequence). The CDR3 consists of 13 residues. V lost 3 bases to trimming and J lost 11 bases, with 14 bases between them. CDR3 sequence: CSARPQGMTPLHF. DNA of the CDR3: TGCAGTGCTAGGCCTCAGGGTATGACACCCCTCCACTTT.

This clonotype was detected many times. The rearrangement joins TRBV2 to TRBJ1-1, with D unclear. Germline V gene lookup returns CDR1 SNHLY and CDR2 FYNNEI. This CDR3 is 15 amino acids long. Trimming shortened V by 0 bases and J by 4 bases, and 12 bases separated the two germline ends. This CDR3 reads CASSEAWGGGTEAFF. As DNA, the CDR3 is TGTGCCAGCAGTGAAGCTTGGGGAGGCGGCACTGAAGCTTTCTTT. The whole variable domain, filled in from reference TRBV2 and TRBJ1-1, reads EPEVTQTPSHQVTQMGQEVILRCVPISNHLYFYWYRQILGQKVEFLVSFYNNEISEKSEIFDDQFSVERPDGSNFTLKIRSTKLEDSAMYFCASSEAWGGGTEAFFGQGTRLTVV.

This clonotype was seen ten or more times. V and J are TRBV6-1 and TRBJ1-4; TRBD1 agrees at 9 bases. V was pared by 4 bases and J by 7 bases, with 4 bases of the junction left unmatched. Germline lookup yields CDR1 MNHNS and CDR2 SASEGT. The CDR3 contains 14 residues. The CDR3 DNA follows: TGTGCCAGCAGTGGGGACAGGGCGGCTGAAAAACTGTTTTTT. Its protein product is CASSGDRAAEKLFF.

This clonotype was detected many times. The chain joins TRBV7-2 to TRBJ2-7, with D possibly TRBD2 on 6 matching bases. V dropped 6 bases and J dropped 0 bases, with 15 bases sitting between them. The V gene's germline CDR1 is SGHTA and CDR2 FQGNSA. The CDR3 is made up of 15 amino acids. CDR3 sequence reads: CASSRNSGGSYEQYF. The CDR3 DNA follows: TGTGCCAGCAGTCGGAATAGCGGAGGCTCCTACGAGCAGTACTTC.

This clonotype was observed at least ten times. The rearrangement joins TRBV20-1 to TRBJ2-5, with D possibly being TRBD1 (6 bases). The germline CDR1 and CDR2 sequences are DFQATT and SNEGSKA (reference sequence). The V end was cut by 0 bases, the J end by 5 bases, with 10 bases between. This CDR3 contains 13 residues. This chain's CDR3 is CSARERGTETQYF. The CDR3, as DNA: TGCAGTGCTAGAGAAAGGGGGACGGAGACCCAGTACTTC.